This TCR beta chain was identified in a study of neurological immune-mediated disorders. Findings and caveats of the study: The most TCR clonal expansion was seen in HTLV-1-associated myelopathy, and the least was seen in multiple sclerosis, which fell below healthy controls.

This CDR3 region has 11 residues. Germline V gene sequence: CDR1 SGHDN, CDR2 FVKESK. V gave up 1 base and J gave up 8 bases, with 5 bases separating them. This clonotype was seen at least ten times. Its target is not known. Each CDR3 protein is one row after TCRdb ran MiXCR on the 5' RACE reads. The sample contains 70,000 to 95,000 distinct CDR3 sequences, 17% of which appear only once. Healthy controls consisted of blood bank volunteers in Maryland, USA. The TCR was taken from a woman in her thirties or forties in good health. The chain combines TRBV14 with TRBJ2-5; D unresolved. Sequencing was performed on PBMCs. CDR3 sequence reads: CASSQVGTQYF. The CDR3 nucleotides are TGTGCCAGCAGCCAAGTGGGAACCCAGTACTTC.